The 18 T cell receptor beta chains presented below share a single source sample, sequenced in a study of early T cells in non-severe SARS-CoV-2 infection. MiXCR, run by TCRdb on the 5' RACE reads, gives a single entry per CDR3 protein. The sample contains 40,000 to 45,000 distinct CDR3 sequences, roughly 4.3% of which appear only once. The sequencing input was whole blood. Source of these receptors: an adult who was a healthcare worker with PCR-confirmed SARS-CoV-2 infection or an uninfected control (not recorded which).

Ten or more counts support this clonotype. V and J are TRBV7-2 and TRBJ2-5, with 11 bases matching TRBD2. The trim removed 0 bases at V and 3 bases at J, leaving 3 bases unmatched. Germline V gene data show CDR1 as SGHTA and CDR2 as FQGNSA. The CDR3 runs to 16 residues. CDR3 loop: CASSLAGLAGKETQYF. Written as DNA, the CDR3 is TGTGCCAGCAGCTTAGCCGGACTAGCGGGTAAAGAGACCCAGTACTTC.

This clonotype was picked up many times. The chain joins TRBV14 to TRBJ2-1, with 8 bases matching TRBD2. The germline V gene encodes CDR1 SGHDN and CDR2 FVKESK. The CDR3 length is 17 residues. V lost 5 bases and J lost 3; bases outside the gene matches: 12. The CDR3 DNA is TGTGCCAGCAGCATCCTTGGGGGACTAGGTGACTACAATGAGCAGTTCTTC. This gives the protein CASSILGGLGDYNEQFF.

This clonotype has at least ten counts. The CDR3 loop is CASSWDTAYEQYF. The DNA for the CDR3 is TGTGCCAGTAGCTGGGACACCGCCTACGAGCAGTACTTC. The genes are TRBV19 and TRBJ2-7; tentative D call: TRBD1 (6 bases). Looked up from germline, CDR1 is LNHDA and CDR2 is SQIVND (reference sequence). The CDR3 has 13 residues. The germline V and J ends were trimmed by 6 bases and 2 bases, with 11 bases remaining between them.

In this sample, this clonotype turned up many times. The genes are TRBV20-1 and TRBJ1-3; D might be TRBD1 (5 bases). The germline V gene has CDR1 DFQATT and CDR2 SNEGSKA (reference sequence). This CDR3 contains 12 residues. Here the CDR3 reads CSAGQTGNTIYF. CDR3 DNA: TGCAGCGCGGGGCAAACTGGAAACACCATATATTTT.

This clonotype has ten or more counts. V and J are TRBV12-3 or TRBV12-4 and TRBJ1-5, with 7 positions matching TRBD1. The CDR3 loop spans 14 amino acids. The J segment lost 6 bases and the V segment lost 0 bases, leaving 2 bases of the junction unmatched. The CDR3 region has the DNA TGTGCCAGCAGTTTAGCCCAGGGGGTTCAGCCCCAGCATTTT. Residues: CASSLAQGVQPQHF.

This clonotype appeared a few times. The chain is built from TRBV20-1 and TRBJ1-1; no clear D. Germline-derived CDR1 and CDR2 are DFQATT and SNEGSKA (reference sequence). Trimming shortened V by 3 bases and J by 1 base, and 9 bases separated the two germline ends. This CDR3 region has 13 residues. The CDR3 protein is CSASSLPNTEAFF. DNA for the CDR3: TGCAGTGCTAGTAGCTTACCGAACACTGAAGCTTTCTTT.

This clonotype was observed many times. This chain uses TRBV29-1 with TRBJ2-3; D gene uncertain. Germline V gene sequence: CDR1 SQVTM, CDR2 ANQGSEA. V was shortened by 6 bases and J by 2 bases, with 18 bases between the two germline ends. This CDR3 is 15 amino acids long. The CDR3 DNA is TGCAGCGTCGGAGACAAGGGTTTCACCACAGATACGCAGTATTTT. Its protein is CSVGDKGFTTDTQYF.

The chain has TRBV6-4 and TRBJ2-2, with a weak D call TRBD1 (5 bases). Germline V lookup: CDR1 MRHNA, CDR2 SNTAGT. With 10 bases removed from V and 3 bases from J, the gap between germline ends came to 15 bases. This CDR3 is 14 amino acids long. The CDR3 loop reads CAKKDKQDTGELFF. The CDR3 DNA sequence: TGTGCCAAAAAGGACAAGCAAGACACCGGGGAGCTGTTTTTT.

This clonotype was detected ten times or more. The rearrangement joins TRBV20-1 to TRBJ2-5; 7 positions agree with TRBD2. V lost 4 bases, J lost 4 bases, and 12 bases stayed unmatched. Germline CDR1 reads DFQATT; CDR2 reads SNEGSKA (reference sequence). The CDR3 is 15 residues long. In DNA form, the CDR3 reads TGCAGTGCTACTCCCCCGGGGGGTGCTCCAGAGACCCAGTACTTC. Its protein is CSATPPGGAPETQYF.

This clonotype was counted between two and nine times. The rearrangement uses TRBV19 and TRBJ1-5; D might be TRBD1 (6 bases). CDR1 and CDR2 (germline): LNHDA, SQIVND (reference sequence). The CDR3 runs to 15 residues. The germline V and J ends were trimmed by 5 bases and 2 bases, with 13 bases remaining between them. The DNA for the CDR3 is TGTGCCAGTAGTGAGGGGGGCGTGGGCAATCAGCCCCAGCATTTT. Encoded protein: CASSEGGVGNQPQHF.

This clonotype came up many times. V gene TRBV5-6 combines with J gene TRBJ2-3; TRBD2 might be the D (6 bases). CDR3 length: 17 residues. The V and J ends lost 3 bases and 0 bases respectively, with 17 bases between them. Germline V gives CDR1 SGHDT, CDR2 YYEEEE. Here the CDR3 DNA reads TGTGCCAGCAGCTCAACAGACGCTAGCGCGAGCACAGATACGCAGTATTTT. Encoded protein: CASSSTDASASTDTQYF.

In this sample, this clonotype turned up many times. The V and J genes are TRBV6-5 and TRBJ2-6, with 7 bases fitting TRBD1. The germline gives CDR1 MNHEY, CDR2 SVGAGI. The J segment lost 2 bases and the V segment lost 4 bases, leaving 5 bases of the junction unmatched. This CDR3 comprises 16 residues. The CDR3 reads CASSWKGAPGANVLTF. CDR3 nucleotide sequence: TGTGCCAGCAGTTGGAAGGGGGCCCCTGGGGCCAACGTCCTGACTTTC.

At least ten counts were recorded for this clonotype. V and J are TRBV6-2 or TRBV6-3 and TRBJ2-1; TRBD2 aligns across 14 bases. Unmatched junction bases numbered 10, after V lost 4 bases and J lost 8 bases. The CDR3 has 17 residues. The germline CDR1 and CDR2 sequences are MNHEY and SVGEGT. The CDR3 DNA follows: TGTGCCAGCAGTTCCCGACTAGCGGGAGGGCCGGGGTATGAGCAGTTCTTC. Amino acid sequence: CASSSRLAGGPGYEQFF.

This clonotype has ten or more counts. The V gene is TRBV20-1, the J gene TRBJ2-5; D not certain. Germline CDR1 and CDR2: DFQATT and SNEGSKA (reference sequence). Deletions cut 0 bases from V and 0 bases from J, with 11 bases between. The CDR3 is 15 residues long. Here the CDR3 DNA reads TGCAGTGCTAGAGATCGAGTAGGGAACCAAGAGACCCAGTACTTC. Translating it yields CSARDRVGNQETQYF.

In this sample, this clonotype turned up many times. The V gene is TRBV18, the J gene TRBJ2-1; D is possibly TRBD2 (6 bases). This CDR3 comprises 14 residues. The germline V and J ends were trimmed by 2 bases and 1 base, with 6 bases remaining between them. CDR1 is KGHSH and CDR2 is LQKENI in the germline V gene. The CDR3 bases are TGTGCCAGCTCACCAGGGAGGTCCTACAATGAGCAGTTCTTC. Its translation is CASSPGRSYNEQFF.

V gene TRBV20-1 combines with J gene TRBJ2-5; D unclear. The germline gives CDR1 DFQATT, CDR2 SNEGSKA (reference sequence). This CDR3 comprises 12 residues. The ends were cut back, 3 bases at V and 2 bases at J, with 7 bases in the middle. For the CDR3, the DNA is TGCAGTGCTAGTGGCGAACAAGAGACCCAGTACTTC. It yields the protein CSASGEQETQYF.

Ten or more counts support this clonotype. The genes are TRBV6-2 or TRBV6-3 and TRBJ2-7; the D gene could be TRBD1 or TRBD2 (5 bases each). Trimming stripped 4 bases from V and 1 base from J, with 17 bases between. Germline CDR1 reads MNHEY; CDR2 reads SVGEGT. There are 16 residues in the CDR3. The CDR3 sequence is CASSWDLWDSSYEQYF. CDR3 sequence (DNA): TGTGCCAGCAGTTGGGACCTATGGGATTCTTCCTACGAGCAGTACTTC.

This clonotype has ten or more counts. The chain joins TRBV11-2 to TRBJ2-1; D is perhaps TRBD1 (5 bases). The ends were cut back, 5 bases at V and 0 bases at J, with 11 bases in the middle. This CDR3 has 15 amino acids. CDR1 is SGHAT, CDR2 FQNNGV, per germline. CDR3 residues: CASSDQGPSYNEQFF. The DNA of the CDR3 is TGTGCCAGCAGCGATCAGGGTCCCTCCTACAATGAGCAGTTCTTC.